This T cell receptor beta chain appears in the sequencing data of a study of cytomegalovirus exposure and HLA in healthy donors. A multiplex PCR was run with 60 Vbeta primers and 13 Jbeta primers. In the source study's methods: In a later analysis, around 11 million of tens of millions of unique beta chains occurred in at least two donors. Using immunoSEQ multiplex PCR, the repertoire was profiled, and TCRdb retains in-frame clones only, with some absent. Clonal size and the V and J genes are those of that table, whereas D and trimming came from the DNA. Among 75,000 to 90,000 clones, 79% were seen once, and the ten largest hold approximately 20%. This CDR3 spans 13 amino acids. Germline CDR1 GTSNPN, CDR2 SVGIG (reference sequence). The junction had 12 bases not matched to a gene; V was cut back by 2 bases and J by 13 bases.

The chain links TRBV30 to TRBJ1-1, with 8 bases that match TRBD1. The sample taken for sequencing was PBMCs. This TCR came from a middle-aged woman in good health and CMV-seropositive. CDR3 DNA sequence: TGTGCCTGGAGTAAGCAGGGGGCCGGTCCGGATTTCTTT. This codes for CAWSKQGAGPDFF.